This T cell receptor beta chain comes out of a study of T cells in Graves' hyperthyroidism and ophthalmopathy. General study results and limits: Separating ophthalmopathy from stable hyperthyroidism was achieved by a 13 V-J model. Most thyroid clonotypes expanded above 0.001 appeared in blood too.

Germline lookup yields CDR1 SGHTA and CDR2 FQGNSA. V lost 5 bases to trimming and J lost 1 base, with 11 bases between them. The CDR3 runs 14 residues. To note about this clonotype: Its matching antigen is unknown.

Amplified TCR beta CDR3 regions came from RNA transcripts. The HTBI set primed first-round TCR CDR3 RT-PCR. TCRdb reprocessed the multiplex PCR reads via MiXCR and lists one record per CDR3 protein. The repertoire holds 350,000 or so distinct CDR3 sequences, with roughly 20% as singletons. Clinical symptoms, serum thyroxine and TRAb, thyroid ultrasound and orbital computed tomography were used for the diagnoses. PBMCs were obtained from under 13 ml fresh peripheral blood. The receptor was derived from a woman in her forties or fifties with Graves' hyperthyroidism. The chain couples TRBV7-2 to TRBJ1-2; a possible D gene is TRBD1 (6 bases). Sample: blood. The DNA for the CDR3 is TGTGCCAGCAGCGTGGACAGATATAACTATGGCTACACCTTC. Translated, it gives CASSVDRYNYGYTF.